This T cell receptor (beta chain) was identified in a study of graft-versus-host responses after intestinal transplantation. General study results and limits: Where graft-donor T cell macrochimerism was present, patients had high graft-versus-host to host-versus-graft clonal ratios in allografts. GvH clones appeared in recipient marrow, some first in ileum or blood. Circulating GvH clones peaking coincided with falling HvG clones soon after transplant.

As for this clone: What it binds is unknown.

Using immunoSEQ multiplex PCR, the repertoire was profiled, and TCRdb retains in-frame clones only, with some absent. The repertoire has about 97,000 clones, about nine tenths of them found once; the top ten carry 15% to 20%. V was cut by 7 bases and J by 8 bases, with 15 bases left in between. This CDR3 has 13 residues. The germline gives CDR1 MNHEY, CDR2 SVGAGI. This chain uses TRBV6-5 with TRBJ2-1; maybe TRBD1 (5 bases). Sequencing used PBMCs, obtained just under 460 days after intestinal transplant. This clonotype originated in a human patient who received an intestinal transplant, so some T cells may come from the graft donor. As DNA, the CDR3 is TGTGCCAGCAAAGCCCCAGGGCGGTATGAGCAGTTCTTC. Amino acids: CASKAPGRYEQFF.